This T cell receptor (beta chain) comes out of a study of T cell repertoires in cytomegalovirus infection. The ends lost 5 bases at V and 8 bases at J; junction bases unmatched: 9. The CDR3 consists of 15 residues. CDR1 MNHEY and CDR2 SVGEGT come from the germline V gene. From the reads, TCRdb called clonotypes with MiXCR, one entry per CDR3 protein. The profile shows 250,000 to 300,000 distinct CDR3 sequences, over 8% of them singletons. The receptor comes from a human donor in good health (CMV status not recorded). Some clones in this sample may be carry-over from other donors' samples. The sample consisted of PBMCs. The V and J genes are TRBV6-2 or TRBV6-3 and TRBJ2-1; TRBD2 matches at 10 bases. CDR3 protein: CASSKERGGRDEQFF. The CDR3 DNA follows: TGTGCCAGCAGTAAAGAGCGGGGGGGCCGGGATGAGCAGTTCTTC.